This passage covers 25 T cell receptor beta chains from one sample sequenced in a study of HIV-infected patients and healthy controls. TCRdb re-called the 5' RACE reads through MiXCR, storing one row per CDR3 protein. The sample consists of around 67,000 distinct CDR3 sequences, 15% to 20% of them appearing once. Sequences were obtained from CD4+ T cells from blood. The origin of the receptors is a human donor in good health.

V and J are TRBV7-9 and TRBJ2-1, with 13 bases identical to TRBD2. V gave up 4 bases and J gave up 7 bases; unmatched junction bases: 10. There are 17 residues in the CDR3. CDR1 SEHNR and CDR2 FQNEAQ come from the germline V gene (reference sequence). CDR3 loop: CASSSAGTSGVINEQFF. The CDR3 DNA reads TGTGCCAGCAGCTCCGCTGGGACTAGCGGGGTGATAAATGAGCAGTTCTTC.

This chain uses TRBV18 with TRBJ2-3; perhaps D is TRBD1 or TRBD2 (5 bases each). Germline CDR1 KGHSH, CDR2 LQKENI. The CDR3 covers 14 residues. Trimming removed 2 bases from V and 6 bases from J, with 12 bases in between. This chain's CDR3 is CASSPTGTSDTQYF. The CDR3 region has the DNA TGTGCCAGCTCACCAACTGGGACCTCCGATACGCAGTATTTT.

The V and J genes are TRBV5-5 and TRBJ2-1, with 9 positions matching TRBD1. Trimming took 4 bases from V and 10 from J; bases not matched to a gene: 9. The CDR3 covers 14 residues. The germline V gene encodes CDR1 SGHKS and CDR2 YYEKEE (reference sequence). DNA for the CDR3: TGTGCCAGCAGCCACAGACAGGGGGGCAAAGAGCAGTTCTTC. It codes for CASSHRQGGKEQFF.

This clonotype was detected only a few times. The J gene is TRBJ1-5, the V gene TRBV7-9; D not resolved. Looked up from germline, CDR1 is SEHNR and CDR2 is FQNEAQ (reference sequence). The CDR3 contains 14 residues. V dropped 1 base and J dropped 5 bases, with 9 bases sitting between them. CDR3 loop: CASSLVSGDQPQHF. CDR3 bases: TGTGCCAGCAGCTTAGTATCCGGAGATCAGCCCCAGCATTTT.

This clonotype was picked up a small number of times. V is TRBV4-2 and J is TRBJ1-6; TRBD1 aligns across 9 bases. After removal of 2 bases from V and 10 bases from J, the junction contained 9 bases not matched to a gene. CDR1 is LGHNA, CDR2 YNFKEQ, per germline. The CDR3 is 16 amino acids. CDR3 loop: CASSQTLGQGVSPLHF. The CDR3 nucleotides read TGTGCCAGCAGCCAAACCCTGGGACAGGGAGTCTCACCCCTCCACTTT.

The chain couples TRBV6-1 to TRBJ2-7; perhaps TRBD2 as D (5 bases). Germline loops: CDR1 MNHNS, CDR2 SASEGT. The length of the CDR3 is 13 residues. The V gene lost 6 bases and the J gene lost 7 bases, with 16 bases spanning the gap. The CDR3 nucleotides are TGTGCCAGCAGCTTGCTAGGCCGGGGAGAGCAGTACTTC. Its translation: CASSLLGRGEQYF.

V is TRBV6-2 or TRBV6-3 and J is TRBJ1-2; possible D gene TRBD1, 6 bases. This CDR3 has 14 residues. V was cut by 6 bases and J by 2 bases, with 13 bases left in between. CDR1 and CDR2 (germline): MNHEY, SVGEGT. CDR3 sequence (DNA): TGTGCCAGCAGCCCACAGGGCAAGAACTATGGCTACACCTTC. It yields the protein CASSPQGKNYGYTF.

This clonotype was seen only a few times. The V call is TRBV28, the J call TRBJ2-7; D is possibly TRBD1 or TRBD2 (5 bases each). CDR3 length: 14 residues. Per germline, CDR1 MDHEN and CDR2 SYDVKM. Between the trimmed V and J ends, which lost 7 bases and 2 bases, there was a span of 15 bases. The CDR3 spells CASTLGTVAYEQYF. The CDR3 bases are TGTGCCAGCACCTTAGGGACCGTTGCCTACGAGCAGTACTTC.

The V and J genes are TRBV29-1 and TRBJ1-5; a weak D match, TRBD1 (5 bases). Germline loops: CDR1 SQVTM, CDR2 ANQGSEA. Trimming took 7 bases from V and 1 from J, leaving 11 bases between them. The CDR3 is 13 residues long. The CDR3 sequence: CSGGMGSNQPQHF. The CDR3 region has the DNA TGCAGCGGGGGGATGGGAAGCAATCAGCCCCAGCATTTT. Full variable domain (outside the CDR3, taken from reference TRBV29-1 and TRBJ1-5): SAVISQKPSRDICQRGTSLTIQCQVDSQVTMMFWYRQQPGQSLTLIATANQGSEATYESGFVIDKFPISRPNLTFSTLTVSNMSPEDSSIYLCSGGMGSNQPQHFGDGTRLSIL.

This clonotype came up a few times. The V gene is TRBV5-1, the J gene TRBJ1-5; TRBD1 might be the D (5 bases). V was pared by 4 bases and J by 2 bases, with 13 bases between. The CDR3 has 15 residues. Germline V gene lookup returns CDR1 SGHRS and CDR2 YFSETQ. Here the CDR3 DNA reads TGCGCCAGCAGCCCAGGGACGTATGGCAATCAGCCCCAGCATTTT. Encoded protein: CASSPGTYGNQPQHF. The complete variable domain, with remaining parts taken from reference TRBV5-1 and TRBJ1-5, reads KAGVTQTPRYLIKTRGQQVTLSCSPISGHRSVSWYQQTPGQGLQFLFEYFSETQRNKGNFPGRFSGRQFSNSRSEMNVSTLELGDSALYLCASSPGTYGNQPQHFGDGTRLSIL.

The chain is built from TRBV18 and TRBJ1-2, with D tentatively TRBD1 (6 bases). The CDR3 extends over 13 amino acids. Trimming shortened V by 4 bases and J by 3 bases, and 9 bases separated the two germline ends. Germline CDR1 KGHSH, CDR2 LQKENI. For the CDR3, the DNA is TGTGCCAGCTCACAACAGGGAGACTATGGCTACACCTTC. Amino acid sequence: CASSQQGDYGYTF.

V usage is TRBV5-1 and J usage is TRBJ1-2; D not certain. The CDR3 extends over 13 amino acids. Trimming shortened V by 2 bases and J by 2 bases, and 7 bases separated the two germline ends. CDR1 is SGHRS and CDR2 is YFSETQ in the germline V gene. The CDR3 DNA sequence: TGCGCCAGCAGCTTCCAAGCAAACTATGGCTACACCTTC. Amino acid sequence: CASSFQANYGYTF.

The V gene is TRBV5-8, the J gene TRBJ1-2; a possible D gene is TRBD1 (5 bases). With 4 bases removed from V and 7 bases from J, the gap between germline ends came to 20 bases. The CDR3 spans 15 residues. Per the germline V gene, CDR1 is SGHTS and CDR2 is YDEGEE. As DNA, the CDR3 is TGTGCCAGCAGCCTGGGAGGACAAGAAATAGCTGGCTACACCTTC. Amino acids: CASSLGGQEIAGYTF.

The rearrangement links TRBV5-1 to TRBJ2-3; TRBD1 matches 9 bases. V was clipped by 4 bases and J by 9 bases; unmatched bases: 6. The CDR3 length is 13 residues. Germline V lookup: CDR1 SGHRS, CDR2 YFSETQ. The CDR3 loop is CASSPRDRVTQYF. CDR3 DNA sequence: TGCGCCAGCAGCCCCCGGGACAGGGTGACGCAGTATTTT.

The chain employs TRBV6-6 and TRBJ2-5; D gene uncertain. V lost 6 bases, J lost 1 base, and 6 bases lay in between. Germline values: CDR1 MNHNY, CDR2 SVGAGI (reference sequence). CDR3 length: 12 residues. DNA for the CDR3: TGTGCCAGCAGCCCCATCCAAGAGACCCAGTACTTC. This translates into CASSPIQETQYF.

This chain connects TRBV6-2 or TRBV6-3 to TRBJ2-1; D unresolved. Germline CDR1 MNHEY, CDR2 SVGEGT. V dropped 5 bases and J dropped 0 bases, with 11 bases sitting between them. This CDR3 spans 15 amino acids. CDR3 coding DNA: TGTGCCAGCAGTACAAGCGCGAGCTCCTACAATGAGCAGTTCTTC. It translates to CASSTSASSYNEQFF.

This clonotype was picked up many times. The chain recombines TRBV29-1 with TRBJ1-5, with 9 nucleotides matching TRBD1. The trim removed 6 bases at V and 5 bases at J, leaving 11 bases unmatched. Germline CDR1 and CDR2: SQVTM and ANQGSEA. The CDR3 contains 15 residues. In DNA, the CDR3 is TGCAGCGTAGCCACCCAGACAGGGGGAGATCAGCCCCAGCATTTT. Its protein is CSVATQTGGDQPQHF.

There are many counts of this clonotype. The chain combines TRBV6-2 or TRBV6-3 with TRBJ2-3, with D tentatively TRBD2 (6 bases). This CDR3 is 16 amino acids long. The germline V and J ends were trimmed by 5 bases and 3 bases, with 18 bases remaining between them. CDR1 is MNHEY and CDR2 is SVGEGT in the germline V gene. The CDR3 reads CASSPYSGRGTDTQYF. The CDR3 DNA reads as TGTGCCAGCAGTCCCTATAGCGGTCGAGGAACAGATACGCAGTATTTT.

The chain employs TRBV29-1 and TRBJ2-5, with D hard to call. CDR1 and CDR2 (germline): SQVTM, ANQGSEA. Trimming took off 2 bases at V and 5 bases at J, with 9 bases between the two ends. CDR3 length equals 12 residues. DNA of the CDR3: TGCAGCGTTGAAAGGGTCCGGGAGACCCAGTACTTC. Protein product: CSVERVRETQYF. The full variable domain, with the rest looked up from reference TRBV29-1 and TRBJ2-5, is SAVISQKPSRDICQRGTSLTIQCQVDSQVTMMFWYRQQPGQSLTLIATANQGSEATYESGFVIDKFPISRPNLTFSTLTVSNMSPEDSSIYLCSVERVRETQYFGPGTRLLVL.

This clonotype was found a few times. CDR3 region: CAWRDGYEQYF. In nucleotides, the CDR3 is TGTGCCTGGAGGGACGGCTACGAGCAGTACTTC. This chain links TRBV30 with TRBJ2-7; D gene ambiguous. The germline V gene encodes CDR1 GTSNPN and CDR2 SVGIG (reference sequence). CDR3 size: 11 residues. V dropped 3 bases and J dropped 3 bases, with 6 bases sitting between them.

This clonotype was detected ten times or more. The chain employs TRBV29-1 and TRBJ1-2, with D hard to call. The CDR3 length is 11 residues. V was clipped by 6 bases and J by 8 bases, with 13 bases between them. Per germline, CDR1 SQVTM and CDR2 ANQGSEA. The chain's CDR3 is CSVRLTGGYTF. CDR3 DNA: TGCAGCGTCCGACTGACTGGCGGCTACACCTTC.

This clonotype has more than one count but fewer than ten. The CDR3 region has the DNA TGCAGCGGGGGAGTGGGTTCGGGTACGCAGTATTTT. This gives the protein CSGGVGSGTQYF. This chain connects TRBV29-1 to TRBJ2-3; D is perhaps TRBD2 (5 bases). The CDR3 consists of 12 residues. From germline, CDR1 is SQVTM and CDR2 ANQGSEA. Between the trimmed V and J ends, which lost 7 bases and 8 bases, there was a span of 16 bases.

The gene calls are TRBV6-2 or TRBV6-3 and TRBJ2-3, with 13 bases matching TRBD2. Per the germline V gene, CDR1 is MNHEY and CDR2 is SVGEGT. With 6 bases clipped from V and 2 bases from J, the junction kept 11 bases outside the gene matches. This CDR3 contains 18 residues. Here the CDR3 DNA reads TGTGCCAGCAGCTATCCCCCACTAGCGGGAGGGCCCACAGATACGCAGTATTTT. This encodes CASSYPPLAGGPTDTQYF.

Many counts were recorded for this clonotype. CDR3 nucleotides: TGTGCCAGCCGCCGACAGGTGAACACTGAAGCTTTCTTT. Encoded protein: CASRRQVNTEAFF. The rearrangement links TRBV2 to TRBJ1-1; TRBD1 might be the D (6 bases). The CDR3 is 13 amino acids. Germline V gene sequence: CDR1 SNHLY, CDR2 FYNNEI. The V end lost 8 bases, the J end lost 0 bases, and 10 bases lay between the germline ends.

This clonotype was seen repeatedly, ten times or more. The rearrangement uses TRBV20-1 and TRBJ2-5; D is unclear. From germline, CDR1 is DFQATT and CDR2 SNEGSKA (reference sequence). V lost 4 bases, J lost 5 bases, and 14 bases lay in between. The CDR3 is made up of 13 amino acids. The CDR3 DNA sequence: TGCAGTGCTACCATCGGTGGTGGGGAGACCCAGTACTTC. Encoded protein: CSATIGGGETQYF.